This is a list of T cell receptor beta chains from one sample in a study of brain T cells in children with intractable seizures. Sequencing was performed with immunoSEQ multiplex PCR; in TCRdb, only in-frame clones are kept and a portion is missing. Seen here are about 340,000 clones, about 94% observed once, and the top ten hold roughly 6%. The specimen comprised peripheral blood, sampled about 5 months after surgery. The receptors shown here come from a boy in the first two years of life with tuberous sclerosis and intractable seizures. Each CDR3 is given with its conserved first and last residue. The D gene is left open where the match is weak. Clone size is shown for a subset of rows, as once, few, many or a class of expanded clone.

j_call clone_size d_call v_call cdr3_nt cdr3_aa
TRBJ1-4 . . TRBV2 TGTGCCAGCAGAGAAAGTGAATTGAAGGGTCTAACTAATGAAAAACTGTTTTTT CASRESELKGLTNEKLFF
TRBJ1-4 . . TRBV4-1 TGCGCCAGCAGCCAACACCAAGGGGGATCTAGTGAAAAACTGTTTTTT CASSQHQGGSSEKLFF
TRBJ1-1 once TRBD1 TRBV30 TGTGCCTGGATCAGGGGGCTTGACACTGAAGCTTTCTTT CAWIRGLDTEAFF
TRBJ2-3 . . TRBV4-1 TGCGCCAGCAGCCAGGACCGAGATACGCAGTATTTT CASSQDRDTQYF
TRBJ1-2 . TRBD1 TRBV28 TGTGCCAGCAGACGACAGGGGGCGCTATTGGGGTATGGCTACACCTTC CASRRQGALLGYGYTF
TRBJ2-1 . . TRBV7-8 TGTGCCAGCACCAAGTCAGGGGATGAGCAGTTCTTC CASTKSGDEQFF
TRBJ1-1 . . TRBV19 TGTGCCAGTAGCAAGGGAATCAGAAATAAGATGAACACTGAAGCTTTCTTT CASSKGIRNKMNTEAFF
TRBJ2-4 . . TRBV12-5 TGTGCTAGTGGTTTGTCAGATGGACTAGCCAAAAACATTCAGTACTTC CASGLSDGLAKNIQYF
TRBJ1-2 . . TRBV7-2 TGTGCCAGCAGCCCTACGTACTATGGCTACACCTTC CASSPTYYGYTF
TRBJ2-1 . TRBD2 TRBV4-1 TGCGCCAGCAGCCAAGTGGGGGGAATTTCGTGGTCTAGCGGGCGTTACAATGAGCAGTTCTTC CASSQVGGISWSSGRYNEQFF
TRBJ2-7 . TRBD2 TRBV7-9 TGTGCCAGCAGCTTATGGTACCGCGGGAGGGCCTACGAGCAGTACTTC CASSLWYRGRAYEQYF
TRBJ1-2 . . TRBV5-6 TGTGCCAGCAGCGGGCAAGGCTACACCTTC CASSGQGYTF
TRBJ2-7 . . TRBV10-1 TGCGCCACCCAAGGGGCTGGCGAATATTACGAGCAGTACTTC CATQGAGEYYEQYF
TRBJ2-5 . . TRBV5-6 TGTGCCGGCTGCTGGCCCTTCGAGACCCAGTACTTC CAGCWPFETQYF
TRBJ2-3 . TRBD2 TRBV9 TGTGCCAGCAGCGTATGGGGCGGGGGGGCAGATACGCAGTATTTT CASSVWGGGADTQYF
TRBJ2-1 . TRBD2 TRBV29-1 TGCAGCGTCCCATCGGGGGGACGCAATGAGCAGTTCTTC CSVPSGGRNEQFF
TRBJ2-4 once TRBD1 TRBV6-2/TRBV6-3 TGTGCCAGCAGTTACCCCTTGGACAGGGAAGAGGGCATTCAGTACTTC CASSYPLDREEGIQYF
TRBJ2-7 . . TRBV7-2 TGTGCCAGCAGCTTAGAACTGTACTACGAGCAGTACTTC CASSLELYYEQYF
TRBJ2-3 . . TRBV4-2 TGTGCCAGCAGCCAAGGCTCGTATAGCGGTTTTTCTAGCACAGATACGCAGTATTTT CASSQGSYSGFSSTDTQYF
TRBJ2-7 . . TRBV4-2 TGTGCCAGCAGCCAAGAAGCCCGCTACGAGCAGTACTTC CASSQEARYEQYF
TRBJ1-2 . . TRBV6-4 TGTGCCAGCAGTGACTGGAGGGGAGGTGGCTACACCTTC CASSDWRGGGYTF
TRBJ1-2 . . TRBV2 TGTGCCAGCAGGGGTGTGACTTCAAACTATGGCTACACCTTC CASRGVTSNYGYTF
TRBJ1-1 . . TRBV30 TGTGCCTGGAAAACGGGGCCACGGTTGAACACTGAAGCTTTCTTT CAWKTGPRLNTEAFF
TRBJ2-5 . . TRBV7-8 TGTGCCAGCAGCTTGCTGGGCCAAGAGACCCAGTACTTC CASSLLGQETQYF
TRBJ2-7 . TRBD2 TRBV7-9 TGTGCCAGCAGCTTACGTAGCGGGGGGATCGAGCAGTACTTC CASSLRSGGIEQYF
TRBJ1-3 . . TRBV30 TGTGCCTGGAGTGTACGGGCTAGCTCTGGAAACACCATATATTTT CAWSVRASSGNTIYF
TRBJ2-7 . TRBD2 TRBV27 TGTGCCAGCAGTTCCCCCCCCCGACTAGCGGGAAACTCCTACGAGCAGTACTTC CASSSPPRLAGNSYEQYF
TRBJ1-2 . . TRBV4-1 TGCGCCAGCAGCCACCAACAGGGCGCTAACTATGGCTACACCTTC CASSHQQGANYGYTF
TRBJ1-2 . . TRBV9 TGTGCCAGCAGCGTAGGGACCTTTACAGGTGGCTACACCTTC CASSVGTFTGGYTF
TRBJ1-3 . . TRBV7-9 TGTGCCAGCAGCTTAGACAGGACAGGAAACACCATATATTTT CASSLDRTGNTIYF
TRBJ1-3 . . TRBV12-5 TGTGCTAGTGGTTTGGGTATCAGGATCTCTGGAAACACCATATATTTT CASGLGIRISGNTIYF
TRBJ1-2 . . TRBV5-1 TGCGCCAGCAGCGAGCGAGTTAACTATGGCTACACCTTC CASSERVNYGYTF
TRBJ2-3 . . TRBV5-4 TGTGCCAGCAGCACCCGGGGAACAGATACGCAGTATTTT CASSTRGTDTQYF
TRBJ1-1 once . TRBV7-9 TGTGCCAGCAGCCCCTCCACAGGGTGGAACACTGAAGCTTTCTTT CASSPSTGWNTEAFF
TRBJ1-1 . . TRBV12-3/TRBV12-4 TGTGCCAGCAGTTTAGTCGGGACTGAAGCTTTCTTT CASSLVGTEAFF
TRBJ1-2 . . TRBV6-6 TGTGCCAGCAGATCAGTCTATGGCTACACCTTC CASRSVYGYTF
TRBJ2-1 . TRBD2 TRBV10-3 TGTGCCATCGGGACTAGCGGGCATGAGCAGTTCTTC CAIGTSGHEQFF
TRBJ1-1 . TRBD1 TRBV5-6 TGTGCCAGCAGTTGGGGACAGGTGAACACTGAAGCTTTCTTT CASSWGQVNTEAFF
TRBJ1-6 . . TRBV4-2 TGTGCCAGCAGCCAAGGTCACGGACAGAGAGTCTCCTATAATTCACCCCTCCACTTT CASSQGHGQRVSYNSPLHF
TRBJ2-2 . . TRBV6-5 TGTGCCAGCAGGGCCGACAGGGAGGACACCGGGGAGCTGTTTTTT CASRADREDTGELFF
TRBJ2-1 . TRBD1 TRBV2 TGTGCCAGCAGTGGTTACAGGGGGGATCTGGTCTATGAGCAGTTCTTC CASSGYRGDLVYEQFF
TRBJ2-7 few TRBD2 TRBV4-2 TGTGCCAGCAGCCAACATCTAGCGGCCTCCTACGAGCAGTACTTC CASSQHLAASYEQYF
TRBJ2-1 . . TRBV6-5 TGTGCCAGCAGTTACTCGCAGGGGGGGGATGAGCAGTTCTTC CASSYSQGGDEQFF
TRBJ2-5 few . TRBV4-2 TGTGCCAGCAGCCAAGTAGACAGGCAAGAGACCCAGTACTTC CASSQVDRQETQYF
TRBJ2-5 . TRBD2 TRBV11-3 TGTGCCAGCAGCTTAGATGGACTAGGCCAAGAGACCCAGTACTTC CASSLDGLGQETQYF
TRBJ2-1 . TRBD2 TRBV24-1 TGTGCCACCAGTGATTTGCATGGCGGGAGTACATACAATGAGCAGTTCTTC CATSDLHGGSTYNEQFF
TRBJ1-3 . TRBD1 TRBV6-2/TRBV6-3 TGTGCCAGCAGTGACAGGGGTCTTTCTGGAAACACCATATATTTT CASSDRGLSGNTIYF
TRBJ2-1 once TRBD2 TRBV5-1 TGCGCCAGCAGCTTGGCCGGGACTAGCGGGCACAATGAGCAGTTCTTC CASSLAGTSGHNEQFF
TRBJ2-2 . TRBD2 TRBV28 TGTGCCAGCAGTTTGGGGACCCTAGGGAGGGGAACCGGGGAGCTGTTTTTT CASSLGTLGRGTGELFF
TRBJ1-5 medium-sized . TRBV27 TGTGCCAGCAGGGTCAAGGGGGAGTATAGCAATCAGCCCCAGCATTTT CASRVKGEYSNQPQHF
TRBJ1-5 . . TRBV6-6 TGTGCCAGCAGCCGAACTTCCCCAGGGTGGGGGAAAAACAATCAGCCCCAGCATTTT CASSRTSPGWGKNNQPQHF
TRBJ2-5 . TRBD1 TRBV7-3 TGTGCCAGCAGCCGGGACAGGAGTGAGACCCAGTACTTC CASSRDRSETQYF
TRBJ2-7 . . TRBV9 TGTGCCAGCAGCGTAGGATCCAGGGTCTACGAGCAGTACTTC CASSVGSRVYEQYF
TRBJ1-2 . TRBD1 TRBV3-1/TRBV3-2 TGTGCCAGCAGCCCAGAGGGGGCAAGGGGCTACACCTTC CASSPEGARGYTF
TRBJ2-1 few TRBD2 TRBV7-9 TGTGCCAGCAGCTTAGCTGCGGGAGGGGGAAATGAGCAGTTCTTC CASSLAAGGGNEQFF
TRBJ2-7 . . TRBV25-1 TGTGCCAGCAGTGAAACACGGGGGAGGGAGCAGTACTTC CASSETRGREQYF
TRBJ1-2 . . TRBV19 TGTGCCAGTAGTATACGTGGGCCCCCCCGAGCTAACTATGGCTACACCTTC CASSIRGPPRANYGYTF
TRBJ1-4 few TRBD1 TRBV25-1 TGTGCCAGCAGAGGGACAGGGAAAGGCGCAACTAATGAAAAACTGTTTTTT CASRGTGKGATNEKLFF
TRBJ1-2 . . TRBV4-2 TGTGCCAGCAGCCCTAACTATGGCTACACCTTC CASSPNYGYTF
TRBJ1-4 . TRBD1 TRBV19 TGTGCCAGTAGTCATGACAGGGGCGGTGAAAAACTGTTTTTT CASSHDRGGEKLFF